This entry lists 24 T cell receptor beta chains sequenced from one sample in a study of CD8 T cells in Susac syndrome. Random hexamers primed reverse transcription of about 0.5 to 1 ug RNA. From the immunoSEQ multiplex PCR reads, TCRdb called clonotypes with MiXCR, one entry per CDR3 protein. The sample yields 150,000 to 200,000 distinct CDR3 sequences, approximately 95% seen once. Sequencing used CD4+ T cells from PBMCs. The receptor set was obtained from a human donor in good health.

The rearrangement uses TRBV21-1 and TRBJ1-6. TRBV21-1 represents a pseudogene. CDR3 length: 14 residues. The CDR3 loop reads CASNELPVNSPLHF. Here the CDR3 DNA reads TGTGCCAGCAACGAGCTACCCGTAAATTCACCCCTCCACTTT.

The gene calls are TRBV30 and TRBJ2-5, with 9 bases identical to TRBD2. The CDR3 runs to 15 residues. Germline lookup yields CDR1 GTSNPN and CDR2 SVGIG (reference sequence). Germline trimming cut 0 bases from V and 3 bases from J; bases unmatched to any gene: 5. The CDR3 bases are TGTGCCTGGAGTGTACCTAGCGGGATTAAAGAGACCCAGTACTTC. The encoded protein is CAWSVPSGIKETQYF.

This clonotype was detected only once. The genes are TRBV10-3 and TRBJ1-1; D is unresolved. V shed 5 bases and J shed 5 bases, with 9 bases lying between them. Germline assignment: CDR1 ENHRY and CDR2 SYGVKD. CDR3 length equals 12 residues. The CDR3: CAISQEETEAFF. DNA of the CDR3: TGTGCCATCAGTCAGGAGGAGACTGAAGCTTTCTTT.

A single count supports this clonotype. This sequence joins TRBV20-1 and TRBJ2-1; D ambiguous. Germline V CDR1 and CDR2: DFQATT, SNEGSKA (reference sequence). CDR3 length equals 14 residues. V lost 3 bases and J 0 bases, leaving 9 bases between the germline ends. The CDR3 nucleotides read TGCAGTGCTAGGGTAGCACTCTCCTACAATGAGCAGTTCTTC. This sequence encodes CSARVALSYNEQFF.

As regards this clonotype: An end of the junction does not agree with germline; a read error may underlie this. The V gene is TRBV7-7, the J gene TRBJ2-1, with D maybe TRBD2 (5 bases). CDR1 SSHAT and CDR2 FNYEAQ come from the germline V gene (reference sequence). This CDR3 has 13 residues. This CDR3 is CASSSGVNNEQFF. As DNA, the CDR3 is TGTGCTAGCAGCTCCGGGGTAAACAATGAGCAGTTCTTC.

The CDR3, as DNA: TGCGCCAGCAGCCAAGATTTTGGGGGGGATACGCAGTATTTT. This gives the protein CASSQDFGGDTQYF. The gene calls are TRBV4-3 and TRBJ2-3, with D tentatively TRBD2 (6 bases). This CDR3 comprises 14 residues. Germline-derived CDR1 and CDR2 are LGHNA and YSLEER. Trimming removed 0 bases from V and 6 bases from J, with 10 bases in between.

The V and J genes are TRBV5-1 and TRBJ2-2; either TRBD1 or TRBD2 may fit D (5 bases each). Germline values: CDR1 SGHRS, CDR2 YFSETQ. This CDR3 region has 17 residues. The ends were cut back, 0 bases at V and 5 bases at J, with 17 bases in the middle. The CDR3: CASSLEGSLGVTGELFF. The CDR3 region has the DNA TGCGCCAGCAGCTTGGAGGGGTCCCTCGGGGTGACCGGGGAGCTGTTTTTT.

A few counts support this clonotype. This chain connects TRBV7-2 to TRBJ2-5; D perhaps matches TRBD2 (6 bases). The CDR3 consists of 14 residues. V dropped 5 bases and J dropped 3 bases, with 13 bases sitting between them. CDR1 and CDR2 (germline): SGHTA, FQGNSA. In DNA form, the CDR3 reads TGTGCCAGCAGCGACTGGGACTCGGAAGAGACCCAGTACTTC. Encoded protein: CASSDWDSEETQYF.

The chain uses TRBV5-4 and TRBJ1-4, with D perhaps matching TRBD1 (5 bases). Trimming removed 5 bases at V and 3 bases at J, with 8 bases between. The CDR3 is made up of 13 amino acids. Germline assignment: CDR1 SGHNT and CDR2 YYREEE (reference sequence). CDR3 amino acids: CASRGRANEKLFF. CDR3 sequence (DNA): TGTGCCAGCAGGGGACGTGCTAATGAAAAACTGTTTTTT.

This chain connects TRBV29-1 to TRBJ1-1; TRBD1 agrees at 10 bases. The CDR3 sequence is 13 residues long. V dropped 6 bases and J dropped 6; count of bases not matched to a gene: 7. CDR1 and CDR2 from the germline V gene are SQVTM and ANQGSEA. The CDR3 here is CSVSGQGGAEAFF. In nucleotides, the CDR3 is TGCAGCGTCTCAGGACAGGGGGGTGCTGAAGCTTTCTTT. The full variable domain, with the rest looked up from reference TRBV29-1 and TRBJ1-1, is SAVISQKPSRDICQRGTSLTIQCQVDSQVTMMFWYRQQPGQSLTLIATANQGSEATYESGFVIDKFPISRPNLTFSTLTVSNMSPEDSSIYLCSVSGQGGAEAFFGQGTRLTVV.

The chain employs TRBV3-1 and TRBJ2-7; D might be TRBD1 (5 bases). The ends were cut back, 4 bases at V and 0 bases at J, with 16 bases in the middle. Germline V lookup: CDR1 LGHDT, CDR2 YNNKEL (reference sequence). This CDR3 has 16 amino acids. CDR3: CASSRLGNRISYEQYF. CDR3 DNA: TGTGCCAGCAGCCGCCTTGGGAACAGGATCTCCTACGAGCAGTACTTC.

This chain uses TRBV29-1 with TRBJ1-3; the D gene is possibly TRBD1 (5 bases). V gave up 5 bases and J gave up 3 bases, with 14 bases separating them. CDR3 size: 14 residues. CDR1 and CDR2 (germline): SQVTM, ANQGSEA. The CDR3 DNA is TGCAGCGTTACAGGAGACTCTGTTGGAAACACCATATATTTT. Protein: CSVTGDSVGNTIYF.

The V call is TRBV30, the J call TRBJ2-3, with D possibly called TRBD1 or TRBD2 (5 bases each). Trimming left V 7 bases short and J 1 base short, with 12 bases between. From germline, CDR1 is GTSNPN and CDR2 SVGIG (reference sequence). The CDR3 is 13 amino acids. CDR3 sequence: CAFGTRGTDTQYF. In nucleotides, the CDR3 is TGTGCCTTCGGGACCAGGGGCACAGATACGCAGTATTTT.

V is TRBV19 and J is TRBJ1-5; 8 nucleotides agree with TRBD1. Looked up from germline, CDR1 is LNHDA and CDR2 is SQIVND (reference sequence). The CDR3 consists of 15 residues. V shed 5 bases, J shed 3 bases, and the junction held 6 bases outside the gene matches. The CDR3 spells CASSGGQANNQPQHF. CDR3 nucleotides: TGTGCCAGTAGTGGGGGACAGGCGAACAATCAGCCCCAGCATTTT.

This chain links TRBV28 with TRBJ1-5; weak D call: TRBD1 (6 bases). V shed 3 bases and J shed 3 bases, with 12 bases lying between them. This CDR3 is built from 15 residues. The germline V gene has CDR1 MDHEN and CDR2 SYDVKM. The chain's CDR3 is CASSFGTTFNQPQHF. For the CDR3, the DNA is TGTGCCAGCAGTTTTGGGACAACCTTCAATCAGCCCCAGCATTTT.

V is TRBV5-1 and J is TRBJ2-2; D is undetermined. The germline gives CDR1 SGHRS, CDR2 YFSETQ. The CDR3 loop spans 14 amino acids. Trimming shortened V by 4 bases and J by 0 bases, and 7 bases separated the two germline ends. The CDR3: CASSPRANTGELFF. The CDR3 DNA is TGCGCCAGCAGCCCGCGAGCGAACACCGGGGAGCTGTTTTTT.

The chain couples TRBV10-3 to TRBJ2-7; D gene unclear. Trimming left V 5 bases short and J 1 base short, with 12 bases between. CDR1 and CDR2 from the germline V gene are ENHRY and SYGVKD. This CDR3 has 14 residues. CDR3 loop: CAISSVGGSYEQYV. CDR3 coding DNA: TGTGCCATCAGTTCCGTCGGTGGTTCCTACGAGCAGTACGTC.

The J gene is TRBJ2-7, the V gene TRBV6-9, with 8 positions matching TRBD2. The CDR3 is made up of 13 amino acids. CDR1 is MNHGY and CDR2 is SVAAGI in the germline V gene. V lost 6 bases and J lost 5; bases outside the gene matches: 6. This chain's CDR3 is CASSTRGEDEQYV. The CDR3 DNA follows: TGTGCCAGCAGCACGCGGGGGGAGGACGAGCAGTACGTC.

V gene TRBV15 combines with J gene TRBJ1-1; D gene ambiguous. V lost 1 base and J lost 6, with 15 bases in between. The CDR3 totals 15 residues. In germline, CDR1 is LNHNV, CDR2 YYDKDF (reference sequence). The CDR3 coding sequence is TGTGCCACCAGCAGAGGAGGGAAGGGTGGTGCTGAAGCTTTCTTT. This sequence encodes CATSRGGKGGAEAFF. Together with reference TRBV15 and TRBJ1-1, the CDR3 gives the full variable domain: DAMVIQNPRYQVTQFGKPVTLSCSQTLNHNVMYWYQQKSSQAPKLLFHYYDKDFNNEADTPDNFQSRRPNTSFCFLDIRSPGLGDTAMYLCATSRGGKGGAEAFFGQGTRLTVV.

The rearrangement uses TRBV30 and TRBJ2-4; D is unclear. The CDR3 consists of 14 residues. Germline-derived CDR1 and CDR2 are GTSNPN and SVGIG (reference sequence). V was pared by 2 bases and J by 0 bases, with 8 bases between. This CDR3 reads CAWSYGSAKNIQYF. CDR3 nucleotides: TGTGCCTGGAGTTACGGGTCAGCCAAAAACATTCAGTACTTC.

This sequence joins TRBV6-5 and TRBJ2-5; perhaps TRBD2 as D (5 bases). Between the trimmed V and J ends, which lost 0 bases and 1 base, there was a span of 21 bases. There are 19 residues in the CDR3. Per germline, CDR1 MNHEY and CDR2 SVGAGI. CDR3 DNA: TGTGCCAGCAGTTACTCGATACTAGTTACGAATAGGGCCCAAGAGACCCAGTACTTC. Encoded protein: CASSYSILVTNRAQETQYF.

The J gene is TRBJ1-2, the V gene TRBV6-2 or TRBV6-3, with TRBD1 matching 7 bases. J lost 0 bases, V lost 7 bases, and 8 bases had no gene match. This CDR3 region has 15 residues. Germline V gene lookup returns CDR1 MNHEY and CDR2 SVGEGT. CDR3 coding DNA: TGTGCCAGCACCTTGGACAGGCGTCCTAACTATGGCTACACCTTC. Protein: CASTLDRRPNYGYTF.

J is TRBJ1-3 and V is TRBV29-1; D is possibly TRBD1 (5 bases). The germline V gene encodes CDR1 SQVTM and CDR2 ANQGSEA. Trimming shortened V by 4 bases and J by 4 bases, and 17 bases separated the two germline ends. The CDR3 length is 15 residues. The CDR3 protein is CSVAAGGDSGNTIYF. The CDR3 DNA follows: TGCAGCGTTGCAGCGGGTGGGGACTCAGGAAACACCATATATTTT.

V usage is TRBV7-2 and J usage is TRBJ2-3; D gene unclear. The germline V gene has CDR1 SGHTA and CDR2 FQGNSA. This CDR3 has 11 residues. Deletions cut 7 bases from V and 4 bases from J, with 6 bases between. The CDR3 sequence is CASTRADTQYF. CDR3 sequence (DNA): TGTGCCAGCACCCGTGCAGATACGCAGTATTTT.